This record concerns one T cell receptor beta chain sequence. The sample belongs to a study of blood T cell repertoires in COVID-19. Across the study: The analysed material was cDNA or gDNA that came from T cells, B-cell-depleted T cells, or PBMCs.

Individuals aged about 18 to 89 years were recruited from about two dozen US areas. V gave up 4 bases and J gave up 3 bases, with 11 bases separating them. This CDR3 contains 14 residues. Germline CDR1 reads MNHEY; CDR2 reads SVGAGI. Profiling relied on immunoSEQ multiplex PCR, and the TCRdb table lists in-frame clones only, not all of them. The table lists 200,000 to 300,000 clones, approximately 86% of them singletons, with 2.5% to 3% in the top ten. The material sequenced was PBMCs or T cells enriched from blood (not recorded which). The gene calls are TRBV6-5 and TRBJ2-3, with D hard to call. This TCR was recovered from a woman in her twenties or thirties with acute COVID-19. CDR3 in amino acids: CASSSPSLTDTQYF. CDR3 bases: TGTGCCAGCAGTTCACCCTCACTAACAGATACGCAGTATTTT.